This TCR beta chain is from a study of T cell responses to AZD1222 COVID-19 vaccine. Overall study results and limits: Clonal diversity may have been underestimated in mostly white British donors.

From germline, CDR1 is LGHNA and CDR2 YNFKEQ. With V trimmed by 0 bases and J by 4 bases, 8 bases remained unmatched. This CDR3 contains 16 residues. As regards this clone: What it recognizes is unknown.

Clones were read by immunoSEQ multiplex PCR, and TCRdb kept only the in-frame ones, dropping some. The sample lists approximately 80,000 clones, around 90% occurring once. Sequences were derived from peripheral blood, sampled on day 0 of MenACWY control vaccination. This sequence originates from an adult in good health. The chain combines TRBV4-2 with TRBJ2-7, with 8 bases that match TRBD2. For the CDR3, the DNA is TGTGCCAGCAGCCAAGATTTAGGGACTAGTGGTTACGAGCAGTACTTC. Its protein is CASSQDLGTSGYEQYF.